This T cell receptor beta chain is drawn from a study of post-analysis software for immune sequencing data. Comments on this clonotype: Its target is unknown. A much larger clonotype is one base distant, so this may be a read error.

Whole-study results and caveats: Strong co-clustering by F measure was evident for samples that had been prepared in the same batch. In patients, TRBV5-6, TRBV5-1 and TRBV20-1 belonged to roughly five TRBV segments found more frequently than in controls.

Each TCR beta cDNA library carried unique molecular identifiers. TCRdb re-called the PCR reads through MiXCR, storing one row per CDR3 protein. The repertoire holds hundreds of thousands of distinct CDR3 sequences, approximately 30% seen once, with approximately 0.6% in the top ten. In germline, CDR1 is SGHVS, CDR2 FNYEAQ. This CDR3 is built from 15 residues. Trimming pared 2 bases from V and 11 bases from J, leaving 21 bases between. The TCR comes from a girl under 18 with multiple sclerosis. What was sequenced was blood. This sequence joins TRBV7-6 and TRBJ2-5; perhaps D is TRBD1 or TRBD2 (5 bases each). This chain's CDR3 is CASSLRLGEYNEQYF. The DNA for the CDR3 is TGTGCCAGCAGCTTACGGTTGGGGGAATACAATGAGCAGTACTTC.